This T cell receptor beta chain emerged from a study of T-cell memory formation after mild COVID-19. Regarding the study as a whole: Later expanders leaned CD4+, whereas clones that contracted between day 15 and 85 were balanced CD4/CD8.

TCR alpha and TCR beta cDNA libraries carrying sample barcodes and UMIs came from 5'RACE with constant-segment primers. TCRdb re-analysed the 5' RACE reads in MiXCR, keeping a single row per CDR3 protein. The table includes 100,000 to 150,000 distinct CDR3 sequences, about 15% detected once. This clonotype has only a few counts. Antigen specificity is unknown. The CDR3 runs to 15 residues. V lost 0 bases and J lost 5; bases outside the gene matches: 5. CDR1 and CDR2 (germline): DFQATT, SNEGSKA (reference sequence). Sequencing was done on a sample of PBMCs or a T cell subset sorted from them (not recorded which). This clonotype was sampled from a man between 18 and 35 years old who had mild COVID-19 (a few samples of this study predate the infection). Cell type and time point are not known. The chain joins TRBV20-1 to TRBJ2-3, with 10 bases that match TRBD2. CDR3 region: CSARDERGGKDTQYF. CDR3 in DNA: TGCAGTGCTAGAGATGAGCGGGGGGGCAAAGATACGCAGTATTTT.